This T cell receptor beta chain was observed in a study of T cell repertoires in cytomegalovirus infection. At the level of the study: Indicated by public TCR beta signatures were CMV infection and matching HLA type.

With respect to this clonotype: The antigen is undetermined.

A single record per CDR3 protein comes from TCRdb applying MiXCR to the reads. The table has about 220,000 distinct CDR3 sequences, approximately 38% seen once; the top ten hold around 64%. Study-wide points: In two of eight donors, the top clonotype was HLA-C-restricted CMV-specific. Carriers of CMV and the relevant HLA type were discriminated by public TCR beta frequency.

CDR3 length: 17 amino acids. V trimming: 2 bases; J trimming: 0 bases; junction bases outside the gene matches: 9. Per the germline V gene, CDR1 is SGHVS and CDR2 is FNYEAQ. The J gene is TRBJ2-7, the V gene TRBV7-6, with 8 bases that match TRBD2. The sequence was obtained from a human donor in good health (CMV status not recorded). Some clones in this sample may be carry-over from other donors' samples. The starting material was CD8+ T cells from cultured PBMCs, obtained from culture after CMV antigen stimulation. This chain's CDR3 is CASSLLGSGENSYEQYF. The DNA for the CDR3 is TGTGCCAGCAGCTTACTGGGTAGCGGGGAAAACTCCTACGAGCAGTACTTC.